This TCR beta chain derives from a study of CD8+ T cells in alopecia areata. Points from the study as a whole: Uncertainty about whether baseline CD8+ expansion is linked to response remains, with one nonresponder.

It was cDNA, reverse transcribed from extracted RNA, that served as the sequencing template. This table comes from immunoSEQ multiplex PCR, and its TCRdb copy is limited to in-frame clones, with some not included. This table holds 190,000 or so clones, about three fifths found once. Germline loops: CDR1 LNHDA, CDR2 SQIVND (reference sequence). The CDR3 totals 12 residues. After removal of 10 bases from V and 4 bases from J, the junction contained 4 bases not matched to a gene. To note about this clone: Antigen: not known.

The sample's treatment: oral pan-JAK inhibitor, 5-10 mg twice daily. Starting from PBMCs, sorting isolated CD4+ and CD8+ T cells. The receptor's source is a human donor with alopecia areata. The chain couples TRBV19 to TRBJ2-5, with 9 bases lining up with TRBD1. The sequencing used CD4+ T cells sorted from blood, collected at week 24, from a patient treated with tofacitinib. The CDR3 sequence is CATTDRGETQYF. CDR3 bases: TGTGCCACAACGGACAGGGGAGAGACCCAGTACTTC.